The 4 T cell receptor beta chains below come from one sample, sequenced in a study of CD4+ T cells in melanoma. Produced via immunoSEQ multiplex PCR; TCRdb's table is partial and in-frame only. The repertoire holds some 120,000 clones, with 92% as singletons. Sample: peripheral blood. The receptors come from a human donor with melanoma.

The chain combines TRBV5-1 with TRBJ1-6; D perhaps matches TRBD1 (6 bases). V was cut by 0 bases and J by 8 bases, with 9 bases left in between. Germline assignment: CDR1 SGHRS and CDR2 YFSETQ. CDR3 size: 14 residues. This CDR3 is CASSLEAGDSPLHF. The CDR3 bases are TGCGCCAGCAGCTTGGAGGCAGGGGATTCACCCCTCCACTTT.

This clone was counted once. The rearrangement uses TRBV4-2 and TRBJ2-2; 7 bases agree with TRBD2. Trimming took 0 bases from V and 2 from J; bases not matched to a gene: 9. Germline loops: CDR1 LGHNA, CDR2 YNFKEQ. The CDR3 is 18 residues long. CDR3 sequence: CASSQDRPSGANTGELFF. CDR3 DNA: TGTGCCAGCAGCCAAGATCGACCAAGCGGGGCTAACACCGGGGAGCTGTTTTTT.

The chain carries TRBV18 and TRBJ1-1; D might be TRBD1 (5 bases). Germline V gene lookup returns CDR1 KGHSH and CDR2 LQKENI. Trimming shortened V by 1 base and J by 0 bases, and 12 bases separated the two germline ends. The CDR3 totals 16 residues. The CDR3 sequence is CASSPRPGRMNTEAFF. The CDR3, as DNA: TGTGCCAGCTCACCACGCCCGGGACGAATGAACACTGAAGCTTTCTTT.

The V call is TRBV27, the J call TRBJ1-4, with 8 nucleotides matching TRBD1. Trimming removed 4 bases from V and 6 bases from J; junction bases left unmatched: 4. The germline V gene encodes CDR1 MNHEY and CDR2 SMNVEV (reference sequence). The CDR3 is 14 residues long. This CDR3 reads CASSWSGGYEKLFF. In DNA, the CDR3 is TGTGCCAGCAGTTGGTCAGGGGGCTATGAAAAACTGTTTTTT.